This TCR beta chain derives from a study of regulatory T cells in long-lasting Graves disease. Points from the study as a whole: With under 3,500 shared public clonotypes, persistent patients exceeded new patients, who shared about a thousand.

Ten or more counts support this clonotype. Its cognate antigen is unknown. Regarding time point: persistent/refractory GD, antithyroid drugs over 5 years with positive TRAb. Following extraction of RNA from PBMCs, that RNA was used to make the TCR library. In Xi'an, China, an endocrinology department was the source of patients. Germline V gene data show CDR1 as SNHLY and CDR2 as FYNNEI. The CDR3 is 13 residues long. Trimming removed 7 bases from V and 7 bases from J, with 11 bases in between. Library construction for TCR beta used iRepertoire HTBI primers and Arm-PCR of CDR3 regions. One entry per CDR3 protein results from TCRdb running MiXCR on the multiplex PCR reads. The sample includes about 290,000 distinct CDR3 sequences, around 23% seen only once; the top ten take about 61%.

The J gene is TRBJ1-6, the V gene TRBV2; D is uncertain. The receptor was isolated from a female donor with Graves disease. The source was peripheral blood mononuclear cells (PBMCs), collected when the disease was refractory, from a patient treated with antithyroid drugs. CDR3 DNA: TGTGCCAGCAAAGAAAACAACAATTCACCCCTCCACTTT. It is translated as CASKENNNSPLHF. The full variable domain, with the rest looked up from reference TRBV2 and TRBJ1-6, is EPEVTQTPSHQVTQMGQEVILRCVPISNHLYFYWYRQILGQKVEFLVSFYNNEISEKSEIFDDQFSVERPDGSNFTLKIRSTKLEDSAMYFCASKENNNSPLHFGNGTRLTVT.